These 31 T cell receptor beta chains share one sample of origin, sequenced in a study of T cells in Graves' hyperthyroidism and ophthalmopathy. RNA transcripts yielded amplified TCR beta CDR3 regions. HTBI primers drove first-round RT-PCR of the TCR CDR3. TCRdb called the multiplex PCR reads again in MiXCR, with one record for every CDR3 protein. The sample holds 200,000 to 250,000 distinct CDR3 sequences, about 15% seen once. Sequenced: blood. These receptors originate from a woman in her forties or fifties with Graves' hyperthyroidism.

This clonotype appeared many times. V gene TRBV28 combines with J gene TRBJ1-5; 8 nucleotides line up with TRBD1. Trimming cost V 4 bases and J 3 bases; bases outside gene matches: 14. The CDR3 totals 18 residues. CDR1 is MDHEN, CDR2 SYDVKM, per germline. In DNA form, the CDR3 reads TGTGCCAGCAGTTCCTCCCTGACAGGGGCCACGGTCAATCAGCCCCAGCATTTT. The encoded protein is CASSSSLTGATVNQPQHF.

This clonotype was found many times. The V and J genes are TRBV28 and TRBJ2-7; D not resolved. CDR3 size: 13 residues. CDR1 is MDHEN, CDR2 SYDVKM, per germline. Trimming left V 8 bases short and J 2 bases short, with 13 bases between. The CDR3 loop is CASSPGRTYEQYF. The CDR3 DNA follows: TGTGCCAGCTCCCCCGGTCGAACCTACGAGCAGTACTTC.

The sample holds a few counts of this clonotype. The chain is built from TRBV15 and TRBJ2-3; 10 bases are a match to TRBD1. The CDR3 has 18 residues. With 5 bases clipped from V and 2 bases from J, the junction kept 13 bases outside the gene matches. Germline V gene lookup returns CDR1 LNHNV and CDR2 YYDKDF (reference sequence). The chain's CDR3 is CATSFTAGGTGDTDTQYF. The CDR3 region has the DNA TGTGCCACCAGCTTTACCGCCGGGGGGACAGGGGACACAGATACGCAGTATTTT.

This clonotype was seen ten or more times. This chain connects TRBV4-1 to TRBJ1-1; TRBD1 aligns across 9 bases. The CDR3 runs 15 residues. CDR1 and CDR2 from the germline V gene are MGHRA and YSYEKL. V gave up 4 bases and J gave up 5 bases; unmatched junction bases: 8. CDR3 DNA: TGCGCCAGCAGCCCGGGACAGGGCGGAGAGACTGAAGCTTTCTTT. It is translated as CASSPGQGGETEAFF.

A word on this clonotype: With a much larger clone just one base away, this may be a read error. The V call is TRBV10-3, the J call TRBJ2-1; weak D call: TRBD2 (5 bases). Trimming took off 4 bases at V and 2 bases at J, with 12 bases between the two ends. The CDR3 loop spans 15 amino acids. CDR1 is ENHRY, CDR2 SYGVKD, per germline. The CDR3 region is CAISAGGSPYNEQFF. CDR3 bases: TGTGCCATCAGTGCGGGTGGGAGTCCCTACAATGAGCAGTTCTTC.

The V call is TRBV4-2, the J call TRBJ1-5; D remains ambiguous. CDR3 length: 14 residues. Germline V CDR1 and CDR2: LGHNA, YNFKEQ. V dropped 1 base and J dropped 5 bases, with 9 bases sitting between them. The DNA of the CDR3 is TGTGCCAGCAGCCAAGCTTTCGGGGATCAGCCCCAGCATTTT. Translated, it gives CASSQAFGDQPQHF.

This clonotype showed up many times. The V call is TRBV11-3, the J call TRBJ2-1; 11 bases match TRBD2. The junction had 10 bases not matched to a gene; V was cut back by 4 bases and J by 2 bases. Looked up from germline, CDR1 is SGHNT and CDR2 is YENEEA. The CDR3 covers 18 residues. The chain's CDR3 is CASSSPPSGRRPYNEQFF. The CDR3 region has the DNA TGTGCCAGCAGCTCCCCCCCTAGCGGGAGGAGGCCCTACAATGAGCAGTTCTTC.

As concerns this clonotype: A read error may be the cause here, since a much bigger clone is one base away. This chain uses TRBV7-2 with TRBJ2-1; perhaps TRBD2 as D (6 bases). Between the trimmed V and J ends, which lost 2 bases and 6 bases, there was a span of 14 bases. The germline gives CDR1 SGHTA, CDR2 FQGNSA. The CDR3 spans 15 residues. This CDR3 is CASSLQAGAPNEQFF. CDR3 sequence (DNA): TGTGCCAGCAGCTTACAAGCGGGTGCCCCCAATGAGCAGTTCTTC.

In its sample, this clonotype was seen many times. The V call is TRBV5-1, the J call TRBJ1-2, with a possible D match to TRBD1 (6 bases). Deletions cut 3 bases from V and 2 bases from J, with 11 bases between. Germline V gene data show CDR1 as SGHRS and CDR2 as YFSETQ. This CDR3 is 14 amino acids long. CDR3 in DNA: TGCGCCAGCAGCTGGGAAGGACAGAACTATGGCTACACCTTC. Translated: CASSWEGQNYGYTF. Full variable domain (missing parts from reference TRBV5-1 and TRBJ1-2): KAGVTQTPRYLIKTRGQQVTLSCSPISGHRSVSWYQQTPGQGLQFLFEYFSETQRNKGNFPGRFSGRQFSNSRSEMNVSTLELGDSALYLCASSWEGQNYGYTFGSGTRLTVV.

This clonotype was seen a single time. J is TRBJ2-3 and V is TRBV7-3; D is uncertain. V was pared by 0 bases and J by 2 bases, with 9 bases between. CDR1 SGHTA and CDR2 FQGTGA come from the germline V gene. The CDR3 has 15 residues. The CDR3 is CASSLTSAYTDTQYF. The CDR3 coding sequence is TGTGCCAGCAGCTTAACGTCAGCTTACACAGATACGCAGTATTTT. The full variable domain, with the rest looked up from reference TRBV7-3 and TRBJ2-3, is GAGVSQTPSNKVTEKGKYVELRCDPISGHTALYWYRQSLGQGPEFLIYFQGTGAADDSGLPNDRFFAVRPEGSVSTLKIQRTERGDSAVYLCASSLTSAYTDTQYFGPGTRLTVL.

The genes are TRBV20-1 and TRBJ2-7; possible D gene TRBD1, 6 bases. The CDR3 sequence is 18 residues long. Trimming cost V 3 bases and J 0 bases, with 24 bases left between them. From germline, CDR1 is DFQATT and CDR2 SNEGSKA (reference sequence). The CDR3 DNA follows: TGCAGTGCTAGTGATCCACGGTCTGGGGGCCTAAGCTCCTACGAGCAGTACTTC. This translates into CSASDPRSGGLSSYEQYF.

This rearrangement joins TRBV7-8 to TRBJ1-1; D call uncertain. Germline assignment: CDR1 SGHVS and CDR2 FQNEAQ. V shed 1 base and J shed 7 bases, with 7 bases lying between them. The CDR3 totals 12 residues. The CDR3 DNA sequence: TGTGCCAGCAGCTTAGTACCTGGTGAAGCTTTCTTT. This sequence encodes CASSLVPGEAFF.

This clonotype was seen at least ten times. This chain uses TRBV6-1 with TRBJ1-1; D is undetermined. Germline V gene sequence: CDR1 MNHNS, CDR2 SASEGT. The germline V and J ends were trimmed by 7 bases and 1 base, with 10 bases remaining between them. CDR3 length equals 13 residues. The CDR3: CASTKGGNTEAFF. In DNA, the CDR3 is TGTGCCAGCACCAAAGGAGGGAACACTGAAGCTTTCTTT.

This clonotype was seen many times. The chain uses TRBV28 and TRBJ1-5, with D possibly being TRBD1 (5 bases). The germline gives CDR1 MDHEN, CDR2 SYDVKM. This CDR3 contains 18 residues. V was trimmed by 5 bases and J by 0 bases, leaving 20 bases between them. The CDR3 coding sequence is TGTGCCAGCAGTCCGGCCCGGGGCGTACCTTATAGCAATCAGCCCCAGCATTTT. Translating gives CASSPARGVPYSNQPQHF.

This clonotype appeared many times. This sequence joins TRBV4-2 and TRBJ2-1, with TRBD2 matching over 8 bases. J lost 0 bases, V lost 6 bases, and 7 bases had no gene match. The germline CDR1 and CDR2 sequences are LGHNA and YNFKEQ. The CDR3 length is 16 residues. CDR3 nucleotides: TGTGCCAGCAGGTTAACCGGGACTAGCTCCTACAATGAGCAGTTCTTC. This translates into CASRLTGTSSYNEQFF.

This clonotype has just a few counts. The chain joins TRBV10-3 to TRBJ2-7; D might be TRBD2 (5 bases). The CDR3 spans 14 residues. V lost 6 bases, J lost 6 bases, and 18 bases lay in between. The V gene's germline CDR1 is ENHRY and CDR2 SYGVKD. CDR3 in DNA: TGTGCCATCAGAACCGAATCTTTAGGAGGCGAGCAGTACTTC. It yields the protein CAIRTESLGGEQYF.

J is TRBJ2-5 and V is TRBV9, with 8 bases aligning to TRBD2. The CDR3 covers 17 residues. Per germline, CDR1 SGDLS and CDR2 YYNGEE. The V and J ends lost 0 bases and 3 bases, in that order; junction bases with no gene match: 10. This CDR3 is CASSVDGGSGIKETQYF. The CDR3 DNA reads TGTGCCAGCAGCGTAGACGGAGGTAGCGGGATAAAAGAGACCCAGTACTTC.

This chain uses TRBV3-1 with TRBJ2-3; 13 positions match TRBD2. Trimming removed 4 bases from V and 3 bases from J; junction bases left unmatched: 10. The germline gives CDR1 LGHDT, CDR2 YNNKEL (reference sequence). CDR3 length equals 18 residues. The CDR3: CASSLTGTSGKGTDTQYF. The CDR3, as DNA: TGTGCCAGCAGCCTCACCGGGACTAGCGGGAAAGGTACAGATACGCAGTATTTT.

This clonotype came up many times. The chain has TRBV6-5 and TRBJ1-5; D is unresolved. V lost 3 bases to trimming and J lost 5 bases, with 8 bases between them. The CDR3 extends over 13 amino acids. Germline V gene lookup returns CDR1 MNHEY and CDR2 SVGAGI. CDR3: CASSYNRDQPQHF. The CDR3 coding sequence is TGTGCCAGCAGTTATAACCGAGATCAGCCCCAGCATTTT.

The rearrangement links TRBV6-1 to TRBJ2-4; the D gene is possibly TRBD1 (7 bases). This CDR3 contains 15 residues. Trimming pared 7 bases from V and 10 bases from J, leaving 23 bases between. Germline V gene sequence: CDR1 MNHNS, CDR2 SASEGT. The CDR3 region has the DNA TGTGCCAGCACCGTGGGCAGGGGGGATTCGGAGATTCAGTACTTC. It encodes CASTVGRGDSEIQYF.

This clonotype was counted many times. The chain employs TRBV7-9 and TRBJ1-1, with 7 bases matching TRBD1. Trimming at V came to 5 bases and at J to 1 base, leaving 4 bases not matched to a gene. CDR3 size: 14 residues. Germline values: CDR1 SEHNR, CDR2 FQNEAQ (reference sequence). Written as DNA, the CDR3 is TGTGCCAGCAGCCTAGACAGGGAGAACACTGAAGCTTTCTTT. This gives the protein CASSLDRENTEAFF.

This clonotype was observed a handful of times. This rearrangement joins TRBV7-8 to TRBJ1-2; D gene ambiguous. The CDR3 is 13 amino acids. CDR1 is SGHVS, CDR2 FQNEAQ, per germline. The germline V and J ends were trimmed by 1 base and 8 bases, with 11 bases remaining between them. The CDR3 reads CASSLGAGNGYTF. The CDR3 nucleotides are TGTGCCAGCAGCTTAGGAGCTGGAAACGGCTACACCTTC.

This chain uses TRBV7-2 with TRBJ2-1; D gene ambiguous. The CDR3 sequence is 16 residues long. V dropped 1 base and J dropped 5 bases, with 15 bases sitting between them. Per the germline V gene, CDR1 is SGHTA and CDR2 is FQGNSA. CDR3 sequence reads: CASSLGADSINNEQFF. The CDR3 DNA reads TGTGCCAGCAGCTTAGGGGCGGATAGTATTAACAATGAGCAGTTCTTC.

This clonotype was seen a handful of times. The rearrangement uses TRBV29-1 and TRBJ2-5, with D hard to call. The CDR3 sequence is 11 residues long. Trimming cost V 8 bases and J 4 bases, with 11 bases left between them. CDR1 is SQVTM, CDR2 ANQGSEA, per germline. The CDR3 region is CSIAGAETQYF. Written as DNA, the CDR3 is TGCAGCATTGCAGGAGCAGAGACCCAGTACTTC. Full variable domain (remainder filled in from reference TRBV29-1 and TRBJ2-5): SAVISQKPSRDICQRGTSLTIQCQVDSQVTMMFWYRQQPGQSLTLIATANQGSEATYESGFVIDKFPISRPNLTFSTLTVSNMSPEDSSIYLCSIAGAETQYFGPGTRLLVL.

The table lists this clonotype with many counts. The V and J genes are TRBV20-1 and TRBJ2-7; 16 bases map to TRBD2. The germline CDR1 and CDR2 sequences are DFQATT and SNEGSKA (reference sequence). The CDR3 totals 15 residues. V lost 3 bases to trimming and J lost 4 bases; unmatched junction nucleotides: 3. The CDR3: CSASGTSGRAYEQYF. The CDR3 DNA is TGCAGTGCTAGCGGGACTAGCGGGAGGGCTTACGAGCAGTACTTC.

In this sample, this clonotype turned up many times. The chain links TRBV27 to TRBJ1-2; a possible D gene is TRBD1 (6 bases). The V and J ends lost 3 bases and 4 bases respectively, with 15 bases between them. CDR1 is MNHEY and CDR2 is SMNVEV in the germline V gene (reference sequence). This CDR3 is 15 amino acids long. The CDR3 nucleotides read TGTGCCAGCAGTTTTGGGGACAACCCCGGCTATGGCTACACCTTC. Its protein product is CASSFGDNPGYGYTF.

The chain carries TRBV6-1 and TRBJ1-5, with D possibly being TRBD1 (6 bases). CDR1 and CDR2 (germline): MNHNS, SASEGT. This CDR3 spans 14 amino acids. V was shortened by 6 bases and J by 4 bases, with 13 bases between the two germline ends. The CDR3 bases are TGTGCCAGCAGCACGAGGACAGTAAATCAGCCCCAGCATTTT. Its protein product is CASSTRTVNQPQHF.

The chain carries TRBV29-1 and TRBJ1-1, with D possibly being TRBD1 (5 bases). V lost 5 bases and J 8 bases, leaving 12 bases between the germline ends. The CDR3 loop spans 11 amino acids. Germline loops: CDR1 SQVTM, CDR2 ANQGSEA. The CDR3 coding sequence is TGCAGCGTTTCGGGCAGGGCCGAAGCTTTCTTT. Its protein is CSVSGRAEAFF.

J is TRBJ1-1 and V is TRBV4-1; D ambiguous. CDR3 length: 17 residues. Germline V lookup: CDR1 MGHRA, CDR2 YSYEKL. V lost 1 base and J lost 1, with 16 bases in between. The CDR3 nucleotides are TGCGCCAGCAGCCAAGTTTGGGCCAGATCACGGAACACTGAAGCTTTCTTT. Residues: CASSQVWARSRNTEAFF.

This clonotype was counted many times. This chain joins TRBV4-1 and TRBJ2-7; D is possibly TRBD1 (6 bases). In germline, CDR1 is MGHRA, CDR2 YSYEKL. V dropped 2 bases and J dropped 6 bases, with 14 bases sitting between them. CDR3 length equals 14 residues. CDR3 nucleotides: TGCGCCAGCAGCCAAACTATGGACAGAGGCGAGCAGTACTTC. This gives the protein CASSQTMDRGEQYF.

V and J are TRBV5-4 and TRBJ1-5; D might be TRBD1 (5 bases). The V gene lost 2 bases and the J gene lost 2 bases, with 17 bases spanning the gap. The CDR3 is 17 residues long. The germline gives CDR1 SGHNT, CDR2 YYREEE (reference sequence). The CDR3 protein is CASSLGIGQGGNQPQHF. CDR3 DNA sequence: TGTGCCAGCAGCTTAGGGATTGGCCAGGGAGGCAATCAGCCCCAGCATTTT. The whole variable domain, remainder taken from reference TRBV5-4 and TRBJ1-5, is ETGVTQSPTHLIKTRGQQVTLRCSSQSGHNTVSWYQQALGQGPQFIFQYYREEENGRGNFPPRFSGLQFPNYSSELNVNALELDDSALYLCASSLGIGQGGNQPQHFGDGTRLSIL.